The 15 T cell receptor beta chains given below trace back to one sample, sequenced in a study of vaccination effects on CD4 cells after COVID-19. Only in-frame clones appear in the TCRdb table, and some are missing; sequencing was by immunoSEQ multiplex PCR. The data show under 55,000 clones, over 60% seen once. For these TCRs, the target antigens are not known. CD4+ T cells were isolated after 10 days of culture. Vaccination of participants consisted of two doses of either the BNT162b2 or mRNA-1273 vaccine. The sample was CD4+ T cells from PBMCs cultured without peptide, taken after COVID-19 vaccination. These receptors were taken from a human donor who received a COVID-19 vaccine.

The V call is TRBV12-3 or TRBV12-4, the J call TRBJ2-7; D gene unclear. V dropped 3 bases and J dropped 4 bases, with 7 bases sitting between them. CDR3 length equals 12 residues. The CDR3 region is CASSFHVYEQYF. In DNA form, the CDR3 reads TGTGCCAGCAGTTTCCACGTGTACGAGCAGTACTTC.

This clone was recorded once. The chain employs TRBV20-1 and TRBJ1-2; the match to TRBD1 covers 10 bases. Germline lookup yields CDR1 DFQATT and CDR2 SNEGSKA (reference sequence). J gave up 7 bases and V 3 bases, and 8 bases lay outside the gene matches. The CDR3 has 14 amino acids. The CDR3 nucleotides read TGCAGTGCTAGTAGTGGGACAGGGGACTTTGGCTACACCTTC. It translates to CSASSGTGDFGYTF.

The chain combines TRBV12-3 or TRBV12-4 with TRBJ1-5, with D unclear. The CDR3 consists of 12 residues. With 6 bases removed from V and 4 bases from J, the gap between germline ends came to 7 bases. In nucleotides, the CDR3 is TGTGCCAGCAGGGCAGCGAATCAGCCCCAGCATTTT. Protein product: CASRAANQPQHF.

This clone is a singleton in its sample. The chain uses TRBV7-6 and TRBJ2-7; TRBD2 agrees at 15 bases. J lost 4 bases, V lost 5 bases, and 9 bases had no gene match. Germline V lookup: CDR1 SGHVS, CDR2 FNYEAQ. The CDR3 length is 17 residues. CDR3: CASSLGLAGGPLYEQYF. DNA for the CDR3: TGTGCCAGCAGCCTAGGACTAGCGGGAGGGCCGTTATACGAGCAGTACTTC.

This clone came up a few times. The chain has TRBV27 and TRBJ1-1, with D maybe TRBD1 (5 bases). Germline values: CDR1 MNHEY, CDR2 SMNVEV (reference sequence). CDR3 size: 18 residues. V shed 3 bases and J shed 1 base, with 21 bases lying between them. The CDR3 reads CASSFFGDFSERNTEAFF. The CDR3 DNA is TGTGCCAGCAGTTTTTTTGGGGACTTCTCTGAGAGGAACACTGAAGCTTTCTTT.

The rearrangement joins TRBV29-1 to TRBJ1-4; D might be TRBD1 (6 bases). The CDR3 sequence is 14 residues long. Looked up from germline, CDR1 is SQVTM and CDR2 is ANQGSEA. Trimming removed 7 bases at V and 2 bases at J, with 14 bases between. The CDR3 DNA sequence: TGCAGCGCTGGGGGACAAGCCACTAATGAAAAACTGTTTTTT. It translates to CSAGGQATNEKLFF.

The V gene is TRBV21-1, the J gene TRBJ2-5. TRBV21-1 is labeled a pseudogene. The CDR3 is made up of 14 amino acids. This CDR3 reads CASSDKGWRETQYF. The CDR3, as DNA: TGTGCCAGCAGCGATAAGGGTTGGCGGGAGACCCAGTACTTC.

The CDR3 nucleotides read TGCGCCAGCAGCCAGGGATTGGGCGGGAGGCCCTACAATGAGCAGTTCTTC. It translates to CASSQGLGGRPYNEQFF. The chain employs TRBV4-1 and TRBJ2-1; 8 bases line up with TRBD2. The CDR3 runs to 17 residues. The ends lost 3 bases at V and 2 bases at J; junction bases unmatched: 9. The germline CDR1 and CDR2 sequences are MGHRA and YSYEKL.

The chain uses TRBV6-5 and TRBJ1-1, with TRBD1 as a possible D gene (6 bases). CDR3 length: 15 amino acids. V lost 0 bases and J 3 bases, leaving 11 bases between the germline ends. Germline loops: CDR1 MNHEY, CDR2 SVGAGI. CDR3 in DNA: TGTGCCAGCAGTTACTCGAAAGGACAGCACACTGAAGCTTTCTTT. Translation gives CASSYSKGQHTEAFF.

This clone was observed a handful of times. The CDR3 region is CAISDKTSGRTDTQYF. The CDR3 DNA reads as TGTGCCATCAGTGATAAGACTAGCGGAAGGACAGATACGCAGTATTTT. The chain combines TRBV10-3 with TRBJ2-3, with TRBD2 matching 9 bases. J lost 3 bases, V lost 3 bases, and 7 bases had no gene match. The CDR3 sequence is 16 residues long. The germline V gene encodes CDR1 ENHRY and CDR2 SYGVKD.

CDR3 loop: CASSESTGVGQPQHF. CDR3 DNA sequence: TGTGCCAGCAGTGAGAGTACAGGGGTAGGTCAGCCCCAGCATTTT. The chain couples TRBV6-1 to TRBJ1-5, with 7 bases fitting TRBD1. V trimming: 3 bases; J trimming: 6 bases; junction bases outside the gene matches: 8. The CDR3 runs 15 residues. Germline CDR1 reads MNHNS; CDR2 reads SASEGT.

This rearrangement joins TRBV2 to TRBJ1-4, with 8 bases fitting TRBD1. Per the germline V gene, CDR1 is SNHLY and CDR2 is FYNNEI. The CDR3 loop spans 14 amino acids. V lost 6 bases and J lost 7; bases outside the gene matches: 7. The CDR3 DNA is TGTGCCAGCAGGACACAGGGGGTTAGTGAAAAACTGTTTTTT. It encodes CASRTQGVSEKLFF.

This chain uses TRBV6-4 with TRBJ1-1; D is undetermined. Looked up from germline, CDR1 is MRHNA and CDR2 is SNTAGT. The CDR3 loop spans 15 amino acids. Trimming took 2 bases from V and 3 from J, leaving 13 bases between them. The CDR3: CASSDGPQPDTEAFF. The CDR3 bases are TGTGCCAGCAGTGACGGACCTCAACCGGACACTGAAGCTTTCTTT.

V gene TRBV7-9 combines with J gene TRBJ2-7; tentatively, D is TRBD2 (6 bases). The ends were cut back, 5 bases at V and 9 bases at J, with 17 bases in the middle. Germline CDR1 reads SEHNR; CDR2 reads FQNEAQ (reference sequence). The CDR3 runs 13 residues. The CDR3 bases are TGTGCCAGCAGCCTTGCCCCGGGCGGGGTGCAGTACTTC. This translates into CASSLAPGGVQYF.

A single count supports this clone. This chain joins TRBV9 and TRBJ2-3; 12 nucleotides align to TRBD2. This CDR3 has 16 amino acids. The J segment lost 2 bases and the V segment lost 3 bases, leaving 4 bases of the junction unmatched. CDR1 and CDR2 from the germline V gene are SGDLS and YYNGEE. CDR3 nucleotide sequence: TGTGCCAGCAGCGCAGGACTAGCGGGAAACACAGATACGCAGTATTTT. Its protein product is CASSAGLAGNTDTQYF.